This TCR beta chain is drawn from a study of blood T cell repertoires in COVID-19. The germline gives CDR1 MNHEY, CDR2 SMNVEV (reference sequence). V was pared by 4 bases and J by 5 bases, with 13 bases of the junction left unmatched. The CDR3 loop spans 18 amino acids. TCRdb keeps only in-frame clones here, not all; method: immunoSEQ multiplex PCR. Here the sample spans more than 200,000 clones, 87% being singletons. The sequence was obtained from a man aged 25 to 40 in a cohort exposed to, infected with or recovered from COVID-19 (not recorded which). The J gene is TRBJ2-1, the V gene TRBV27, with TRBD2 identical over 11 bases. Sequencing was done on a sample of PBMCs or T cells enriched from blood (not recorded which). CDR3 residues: CASSSLGTSGPHHNEQFF. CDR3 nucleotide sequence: TGTGCCAGCAGTTCCCTCGGGACTAGCGGACCCCACCACAATGAGCAGTTCTTC.